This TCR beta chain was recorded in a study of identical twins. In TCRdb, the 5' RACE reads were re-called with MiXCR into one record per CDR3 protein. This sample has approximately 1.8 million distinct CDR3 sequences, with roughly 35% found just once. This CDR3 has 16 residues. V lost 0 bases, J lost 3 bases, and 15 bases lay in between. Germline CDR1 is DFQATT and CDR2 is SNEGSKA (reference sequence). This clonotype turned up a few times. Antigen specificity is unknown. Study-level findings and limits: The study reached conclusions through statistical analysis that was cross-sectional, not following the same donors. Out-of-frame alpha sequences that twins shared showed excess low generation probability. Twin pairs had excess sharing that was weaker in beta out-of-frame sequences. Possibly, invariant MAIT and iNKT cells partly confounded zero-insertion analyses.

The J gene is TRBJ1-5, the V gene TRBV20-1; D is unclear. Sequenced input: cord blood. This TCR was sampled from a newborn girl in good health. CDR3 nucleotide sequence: TGCAGTGCTAGAGATCCCGCAGGAAGGGCCAATCAGCCCCAGCATTTT. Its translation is CSARDPAGRANQPQHF.